What follows are 5 T cell receptor beta chains derived from one specimen sequenced in a study of cytomegalovirus exposure and HLA in healthy donors. This PCR relied on a set of 60 Vbeta primers and 13 Jbeta primers. The protocol was immunoSEQ multiplex PCR, while the TCRdb copy is restricted to in-frame clones and leaves out a portion. The repertoire includes 100,000 to 150,000 clones, around 80% of them detected once, and roughly 5% sits in the top ten. The specimen was PBMCs. The origin of the receptors is a man between 25 and 39 years old in good health and CMV-seronegative.

This chain links TRBV25-1 with TRBJ2-1, with no clear D. Trimming removed 4 bases at V and 3 bases at J, with 7 bases between. The CDR3 spans 13 residues. CDR1 and CDR2 from the germline V gene are MGHDK and SYGVNS. The CDR3 DNA is TGTGCCAGCAGTGGACACGTCTACAATGAGCAGTTCTTC. It encodes CASSGHVYNEQFF.

This clone appeared a single time. The chain couples TRBV6-1 to TRBJ2-7; D perhaps matches TRBD2 (7 bases). This CDR3 spans 14 amino acids. Per the germline V gene, CDR1 is MNHNS and CDR2 is SASEGT. The ends were cut back, 6 bases at V and 2 bases at J, with 14 bases in the middle. The CDR3 sequence is CASSRGAFAYEQYF. In DNA, the CDR3 is TGTGCCAGCAGCCGGGGGGCGTTTGCCTACGAGCAGTACTTC.

The rearrangement links TRBV27 to TRBJ2-7, with 10 bases aligning to TRBD1. This CDR3 is 16 amino acids long. The V segment lost 4 bases and the J segment 1 base; nucleotides outside the gene matches: 7. Germline lookup yields CDR1 MNHEY and CDR2 SMNVEV (reference sequence). Here the CDR3 DNA reads TGTGCCAGCAGTTCTCTCGGGACAGGGGTATCCTACGAGCAGTACTTC. Translation gives CASSSLGTGVSYEQYF.

The chain recombines TRBV13 with TRBJ1-1, with 10 bases that match TRBD1. This CDR3 contains 17 residues. The germline gives CDR1 PRHDT, CDR2 FYEKMQ (reference sequence). The ends lost 5 bases at V and 6 bases at J; junction bases unmatched: 15. As DNA, the CDR3 is TGTGCCAGCAGCCCAAACGACAGGGGGCGAGTGCTTCCTGAAGCTTTCTTT. It yields the protein CASSPNDRGRVLPEAFF.

The chain employs TRBV6-4 and TRBJ2-1; 15 bases fit TRBD2. The CDR3 sequence is 14 residues long. Germline V gene sequence: CDR1 MRHNA, CDR2 SNTAGT. V dropped 6 bases and J dropped 7; count of bases not matched to a gene: 1. The CDR3 spells CASSGTSGRNEQFF. In nucleotides, the CDR3 is TGTGCCAGCAGCGGGACTAGCGGGAGGAATGAGCAGTTCTTC.